A selection of T cell receptor beta chains follows, all from one sample in a study of regulatory T cells in long-lasting Graves disease. TCRdb re-called the multiplex PCR reads through MiXCR, storing one row per CDR3 protein. The table lists just over 600,000 distinct CDR3 sequences, roughly 15% of them singletons. These data also featured in a second study, about T cells in Graves' hyperthyroidism and ophthalmopathy.

The sample here was peripheral blood mononuclear cells (PBMCs), taken at new diagnosis, from a patient treated with antithyroid drugs. Receptors were obtained from a woman aged 25-40 years with Graves disease. Both conserved end residues are part of each CDR3. The D gene is left open where the match is weak. Clone size appears in some rows only: once, few, many, or a class for an expanded clone.

TRBJ1-1 | . | many | TRBV6-5 | TGTGCCAGCAGTTACTTGCGGACCACTGAAGCTTTCTTT | CASSYLRTTEAFF
TRBJ2-1 | TRBD2 | . | TRBV24-1 | TGTGCCACCAGTACCACAGGTTTAGCGGGAGAGGGTGAGCAGTTCTTC | CATSTTGLAGEGEQFF
TRBJ2-3 | TRBD2 | few | TRBV5-4 | TGTGCCAGCAGCCAGGGACTAGCGGGAGGAAAAGATACGCAGTATTTT | CASSQGLAGGKDTQYF
TRBJ2-2 | . | . | TRBV12-3/TRBV12-4 | TGTGCCAGCAGTCACCAGAGTCCCGGGGAGCTGTTTTTT | CASSHQSPGELFF
TRBJ2-1 | TRBD2 | many | TRBV28 | TGTGCCAGCAAAGGGACTAGCGGGAGGGTCGGGTACAATGAGCAGTTCTTC | CASKGTSGRVGYNEQFF
TRBJ2-1 | TRBD1 | . | TRBV29-1 | TGCAGCGTTGGAAGAGGGACAGGAGGTGATGAGCAGTTCTTC | CSVGRGTGGDEQFF
TRBJ2-1 | TRBD2 | many | TRBV12-3/TRBV12-4 | TGTGCCAGCAGTCCACCTGGACTAGCGGGAGATTGG | CASSPPGLAGDW
TRBJ1-6 | . | . | TRBV14 | TGTGCCAGCAGCCGGGGTGTAGTTTCACCCCTCCACTTT | CASSRGVVSPLHF
TRBJ2-2 | . | . | TRBV12-3/TRBV12-4 | TGTGCCAGCAGTATCGGACAAGGTACCGGGGAGCTGTTTTTT | CASSIGQGTGELFF
TRBJ2-7 | TRBD2 | few | TRBV2 | TGTGCCAGCAGCGATCCGGGACTAGTATACTCCTACGAGCAGTACTTC | CASSDPGLVYSYEQYF
TRBJ2-7 | TRBD1 | . | TRBV5-5 | TGTGCCAGCAGCTACTCCGGGACAGGTAACCCCTACGAGCAGTACTTC | CASSYSGTGNPYEQYF
TRBJ1-4 | . | few | TRBV5-1 | TGCGCCAGCAGCTTTACGGGGGAAGGTGAAAAACTGTTTTTT | CASSFTGEGEKLFF
TRBJ1-5 | TRBD1 | few | TRBV19 | TGTGCCAGTAAGGTGGGACAGGGGAATCAGCCCCAGCATTTT | CASKVGQGNQPQHF
TRBJ2-6 | TRBD1 | many | TRBV12-3/TRBV12-4 | TGTGCCAGCTGCAAAGGGACAGGGAGTTCTGGGGCCAACGTCCTGACTTTC | CASCKGTGSSGANVLTF
TRBJ2-5 | . | many | TRBV2 | TGTGCCAGCAGACTGGAGACCCAGTACTTC | CASRLETQYF
TRBJ2-7 | . | . | TRBV27 | TGTGCCAGCAGGGGAGGTGGTAGGTACGAGCAGTACTTC | CASRGGGRYEQYF
TRBJ2-5 | TRBD2 | many | TRBV28 | TGTGCCAGCAGAAAGACTAGCGAGAGTAATGCAGAGACCCAGTACTTC | CASRKTSESNAETQYF
TRBJ1-5 | TRBD1 | few | TRBV19 | TGTGCCAGTACCCCGGGACAGAAATTTCTGCGTAGCAATCAGCCCCAGCATTTT | CASTPGQKFLRSNQPQHF
TRBJ2-1 | TRBD2 | many | TRBV12-3/TRBV12-4 | TGTGCCAGCAGTTTGTACGGCGGGAGGGCCGTTCTCGATGAGCAGTTCTTC | CASSLYGGRAVLDEQFF
TRBJ1-1 | . | many | TRBV6-1 | TGTGCCAGCAGTCTCACCTCGGTGGGGAACACTGAAGCTTTCTTT | CASSLTSVGNTEAFF
TRBJ1-1 | . | few | TRBV2 | TGTGCCCTAGGAAAGACCCAACGGGTTACGAACACTGAAGCTTTCTTT | CALGKTQRVTNTEAFF
TRBJ2-5 | TRBD1 | many | TRBV2 | TGTGCCAGCAGTGGGGACAGGGATACACAAGAGACCCAGTACTTC | CASSGDRDTQETQYF
TRBJ2-3 | TRBD2 | many | TRBV28 | TGTGCCATCGGGACTAGCGGAGTCACAGATACGCAGTATTTT | CAIGTSGVTDTQYF
TRBJ2-1 | . | many | TRBV7-3 | TGTGCCAGCAGCTTAAATGGCAGGACAGAGCAGTTCTTC | CASSLNGRTEQFF
TRBJ1-3 | . | few | TRBV5-1 | TGCGCCAGCAGCTCCGGGACGGCCTCTGGAAACACCATATATTTT | CASSSGTASGNTIYF
TRBJ2-7 | TRBD2 | many | TRBV2 | TGTGCCAGCATCGGCGGGAGGGTAAGCTACGAGCAGTACTTC | CASIGGRVSYEQYF
TRBJ2-5 | TRBD1 | once | TRBV3-1 | TGTGCCAGCAGCCAAGATCGAGGGACAGCGACACAAGAGACCCAGTACTTC | CASSQDRGTATQETQYF
TRBJ1-1 | . | many | TRBV6-4 | TGTGCCAGCAGTGCTACGTTAAACACTGAAGCTTTCTTT | CASSATLNTEAFF
TRBJ2-2 | . | many | TRBV27 | TGTGCCAGCAGTTTCTCCGGACTAATAGTTACCGGGGAGCTGTTTTTT | CASSFSGLIVTGELFF
TRBJ2-4 | . | . | TRBV12-3/TRBV12-4 | TGTGCCAGCAGTTTAATCGTTCACATTCAGTACTTC | CASSLIVHIQYF
TRBJ1-2 | . | many | TRBV19 | TGTGCCAGTGGGCCATGGACTCGTGGCTATGGCTACACCTTC | CASGPWTRGYGYTF
TRBJ1-6 | . | many | TRBV13 | TGTGCCAGCAGCCCGATACAGACCGAGGGCTATTCACCCCTCCACTTT | CASSPIQTEGYSPLHF
TRBJ1-2 | . | . | TRBV5-1 | TGCGCCACCAGCCGTGGCCTGGCAGGGTACTATGGCTACACCTTC | CATSRGLAGYYGYTF
TRBJ2-7 | . | many | TRBV11-2 | TGTGCCAGCAGCTCCTCAGGAAAGCAGTACTTC | CASSSSGKQYF
TRBJ2-2 | . | few | TRBV7-3 | TGTGCCAGCAGCTTAAAGCCTAACCCGGGATCCTACACCGGGGAGCTGTTTTTT | CASSLKPNPGSYTGELFF
TRBJ1-2 | TRBD1 | few | TRBV12-3/TRBV12-4 | TGTGCCAGCAGTTTACGGCAGGGGGTAGGCTACACCTTC | CASSLRQGVGYTF
TRBJ2-1 | TRBD2 | few | TRBV20-1 | TGCAGTGTCGAGGCTAGCGGGAGGTTGGCCTACAATGAGCAGTTCTTC | CSVEASGRLAYNEQFF
TRBJ1-1 | . | . | TRBV20-1 | TGCAGTGCTAAGAGACCCAGGGATTTCACTGAAGCTTTCTTT | CSAKRPRDFTEAFF
TRBJ2-1 | . | many | TRBV6-1 | TGTGCCAGCAGCGTTGATCCGGCAAATGAGCAGTTCTTC | CASSVDPANEQFF
TRBJ2-2 | . | . | TRBV4-1 | TGCGCCAGCAGCGCCATGACAGGACTCAACACCGGGGAGCTGTTTTTT | CASSAMTGLNTGELFF
TRBJ2-3 | TRBD2 | many | TRBV5-1 | TGCGCCAGCAGCATAGACGGGACTAGCGGATCAGATACGCAGTATTTT | CASSIDGTSGSDTQYF
TRBJ2-3 | TRBD2 | many | TRBV6-1 | TGTGCCAGCAGTGAAGCTAGCGGGATGGATACGCAGTATTTT | CASSEASGMDTQYF
TRBJ2-2 | TRBD2 | many | TRBV5-5 | TGTGCCAGCAGCTTGGCGTCAGCGGGGGCGAACACCGGGGAGCTGTTTTTT | CASSLASAGANTGELFF